The 5 T cell receptor beta chains below were found in one sample sequenced in a study of control samples from healthy donors and cancer patients. The method was immunoSEQ multiplex PCR; TCRdb's version includes in-frame clones alone and lacks a portion of them. The sample lists roughly 220,000 clones, just under 95% occurring once. Source material: blood. The receptor set was obtained from a man in his fifties or sixties in good health.

The CDR3 sequence: CATRPRTGSSEAFF. DNA for the CDR3: TGTGCCACCCGTCCCAGGACAGGGTCTTCTGAAGCTTTCTTT. V gene TRBV6-5 combines with J gene TRBJ1-1; 8 bases match TRBD1. Per germline, CDR1 MNHEY and CDR2 SVGAGI. This CDR3 is 14 amino acids long. The J segment lost 6 bases and the V segment lost 10 bases, leaving 13 bases of the junction unmatched.

V gene TRBV5-1 combines with J gene TRBJ1-5; TRBD1 matches at 7 bases. This CDR3 is built from 15 residues. Losses at the gene ends were 1 base for V and 5 bases for J; bases not matched to a gene: 6. The germline V gene encodes CDR1 SGHRS and CDR2 YFSETQ. The CDR3 loop reads CASSLTGDSYQPQHF. Written as DNA, the CDR3 is TGCGCCAGCAGCTTGACTGGGGACAGTTATCAGCCCCAGCATTTT.

The chain links TRBV5-1 to TRBJ1-1; no clear D gene. This CDR3 comprises 15 residues. V lost 0 bases to trimming and J lost 1 base, with 10 bases between them. Germline loops: CDR1 SGHRS, CDR2 YFSETQ. The DNA for the CDR3 is TGCGCCAGCAGCTTGGCCGGTAAGGGGAACACTGAAGCTTTCTTT. Translating it yields CASSLAGKGNTEAFF.

This chain joins TRBV6-5 and TRBJ1-1, with TRBD1 as a possible D gene (5 bases). The CDR3 is 13 amino acids. Trimming removed 2 bases at V and 5 bases at J, with 9 bases between. Germline-derived CDR1 and CDR2 are MNHEY and SVGAGI. The CDR3 DNA follows: TGTGCCAGCAGTTACGGAGGGGAGACTGAAGCTTTCTTT. This translates into CASSYGGETEAFF.

In this sample, this clone turned up once. The gene calls are TRBV7-2 and TRBJ1-2, with D perhaps matching TRBD1 (6 bases). Germline assignment: CDR1 SGHTA and CDR2 FQGNSA. The length of the CDR3 is 15 residues. V was shortened by 3 bases and J by 5 bases, with 16 bases between the two germline ends. This CDR3 reads CASSFNRAGLYGYTF. The DNA for the CDR3 is TGTGCCAGCAGCTTCAACAGGGCGGGACTGTATGGCTACACCTTC.